This T cell receptor beta chain originates from a study of control samples from healthy donors and cancer patients. Sequencing was performed with immunoSEQ multiplex PCR; in TCRdb, only in-frame clones are kept and a portion is missing. This sample has 150,000 to 200,000 clones; 90% occur once, and the top ten carry around 1.5%. This clone came up once. CDR3 length: 14 amino acids. Germline V gene sequence: CDR1 LNHDA, CDR2 SQIVND (reference sequence). With 3 bases removed from V and 7 bases from J, the gap between germline ends came to 12 bases. The sequencing sample was made of blood. The TCR originated in a woman aged 50 to 60 in good health. The rearrangement uses TRBV19 and TRBJ2-2; D gene uncertain. The CDR3 DNA follows: TGTGCCAGTAGTATCGGGCCCCCCGGCGGGGAGCTGTTTTTT. This encodes CASSIGPPGGELFF.